The text below deals with one TCR beta chain. Its cognate antigen has yet to be identified. The sample holds no much larger clone one base away, and base qualities are not on file. Hyperthyroidism patients were newly diagnosed, had a disease duration of under 2 months, and were aged 18 to 65 years. Patients with uncontrolled infections, other autoimmune diseases, pregnancy or lactation were excluded. Diagnoses were established on the basis of clinical symptoms, serum thyroxine and TRAb, thyroid ultrasound, and orbital computed tomography. Blood from progressor patients was drawn when they were first diagnosed with hyperthyroidism, before any ophthalmopathy symptoms appeared. PBMCs were separated from 8 to 10 ml of fresh peripheral blood using Ficoll-Paque density gradient centrifugation. Patients classed as progressors first received a Graves' hyperthyroidism diagnosis and then went on to develop ophthalmopathy during follow-up. Trizol reagent was used to extract total RNA, and RNA quality was then checked on an Agilent 2100 Bioanalyzer.

The sample originates from a study of T cells in Graves' hyperthyroidism and ophthalmopathy (dated by TCRdb to about 2019). About the full investigation: Peripheral blood samples were taken at the time of initial diagnosis, prior to any treatment. To identify distinguishing TCR V-J signatures, a discovery cohort of 100 patients was used, comprising 43 with Graves' ophthalmopathy and some 60 with stable Graves' hyperthyroidism. Prospective prediction of ophthalmopathy was tested in an independent validation cohort of under 20 hyperthyroidism patients and 15 to 17 patients who later progressed to ophthalmopathy. The approximately 100 discovery patients were randomly divided into training and test sets at a 7:3 ratio. In several Graves' hyperthyroidism patients, the study also compared T-cell repertoires from thyroid tissue with T-cell repertoires from blood. Once sampling was done, hyperthyroidism patients were given methimazole at a starting dose of 30 mg daily, whereas ophthalmopathy patients were given high-dose intravenous methylprednisolone. The paper describes TCR Vbeta CDR3 sequencing of 140 or so peripheral blood samples, made up of 40 to 45 ophthalmopathy patients, approximately 73 hyperthyroidism patients and 17 progressor patients. Study-wide conclusions, independent of this receptor: Ophthalmopathy was separated from stable hyperthyroidism by a 13 V-J signature model, with 85% to 90% sensitivity and roughly 81% specificity obtained in cross-validation and 80%/75% obtained in testing. Blood samples also contained most of the expanded thyroid clonotypes (frequency above 0.001), which suggests that blood repertoires may reflect thyroid immune responses. During validation, the model predicted progression to ophthalmopathy a median of around 6 months ahead of onset, with just under 71% sensitivity and around 73% specificity. No statistical method was used to set the sample size in advance, and investigators knew the group allocation.

TCR beta CDR3 regions were amplified from RNA transcripts. A first-round RT-PCR of the TCR CDR3 used the HTBI primer set with the Qiagen OneStep RT-PCR kit. A second multiplex PCR round built the libraries, followed by size selection and purification. Libraries were sequenced paired-end with 100 bp reads on an Illumina HiSeq2000. Under the source paper's analysis protocol: Raw data were processed with SOAPnuke, discarding reads with adapters, uncalled bases, mean Phred below 15, or no exact constant-primer or identifier match. COPE v1.2.5 was used to merge the high-quality paired reads, and each unique nucleotide sequence was defined as a clonotype. MiTCR v1.1 was used to align the clonotypes against IMGT TRBV, TRBD and TRBJ reference segments. The analysis was restricted to V-J combinations with a frequency above 0.0001, which together covered 99% to 99.2% of the repertoires. The TCS score was defined as F50 (clonal expansion) divided by E x V (chaos), with BLOSUM62-based TCRdist calculated between CDR3 peptides within each V-J. Welch's t-statistics and random forest reduced fewer than 600 V-J features to 13, which were used in a naive Bayes classifier (R e1071). Through fastp at Q25 and MiXCR, TCRdb rebuilt clones from the public reads, retaining in-frame beta chains. Rows with one shared CDR3 protein collapse into an entry with the most common genes and DNA. These V and J calls rely on TCRdb rather than the paper's analysis. The sample table holds fewer than 450,000 distinct CDR3 sequences, of which about a sixth were seen once. The ten largest clonotypes hold around a third of the sample.

This receptor was identified in a woman under 40 with Graves' hyperthyroidism that later progressed to Graves' ophthalmopathy. The material sequenced was blood.

The CDR3 is CSRTSGGTDTQYF. The bases read TGCTCGCGGACTAGCGGGGGAACAGATACGCAGTATTTT. Rearrangement joined TRBV20-1 to TRBJ2-3; TRBD2 agrees with 13 junctional bases. The germline V gene (reference sequence) yields DFQATT for CDR1 and SNEGSKA for CDR2. CDR3 length: 13 amino acids, cysteine to phenylalanine. The kept DNA is CDR3 alone, 39 bases in frame from the first base.